The 25 T cell receptor beta chains below all came from one sample that was sequenced in a study of T-cell reconstitution after alpha-beta-depleted transplantation in children. Preparing the TCRbeta library involved the use of unique molecular identifiers. TCRdb redid the calling of the PCR reads with MiXCR, one entry per CDR3 protein. The sample contains approximately 170,000 distinct CDR3 sequences, roughly 11% of which appear only once. The sample consisted of PBMCs, taken before TCRalphabeta/CD19-depleted stem cell transplant. These receptors were taken from a boy aged 2-15 years with acute myeloid leukemia, due to receive a stem cell transplant.

This clonotype was detected many times. This chain joins TRBV27 and TRBJ1-2; 9 bases are shared with TRBD1. This CDR3 has 15 residues. From germline, CDR1 is MNHEY and CDR2 SMNVEV (reference sequence). The J segment lost 8 bases and the V segment lost 5 bases, leaving 12 bases of the junction unmatched. The CDR3 DNA sequence: TGTGCCAGCAGTCCGATACCTGGGACAGGGCGAGGCTACACCTTC. Protein sequence: CASSPIPGTGRGYTF.

The chain is built from TRBV30 and TRBJ1-2, with D perhaps matching TRBD1 (5 bases). CDR3 length equals 13 residues. Germline CDR1 GTSNPN, CDR2 SVGIG (reference sequence). Trimming stripped 0 bases from V and 6 bases from J, with 11 bases between. The CDR3 DNA reads TGTGCCTGGAGTGTACGAGGAGGGGATGGCTACACCTTC. This gives the protein CAWSVRGGDGYTF.

This clonotype was seen many times. The CDR3 protein is CASSYATNYGYTF. The CDR3, as DNA: TGTGCCAGCAGTTACGCGACCAACTATGGCTACACCTTC. The V call is TRBV6-5, the J call TRBJ1-2; D unclear. This CDR3 has 13 amino acids. Germline CDR1 is MNHEY and CDR2 is SVGAGI. V lost 2 bases to trimming and J lost 2 bases, with 6 bases between them.

This clonotype showed up many times. CDR3 nucleotide sequence: TGCGCCAGCAGCTTGATCGGTAAACAAGAGACCCAGTACTTC. Its translation is CASSLIGKQETQYF. This sequence joins TRBV5-1 and TRBJ2-5, with D uncertain. CDR1 and CDR2 (germline): SGHRS, YFSETQ. The CDR3 loop spans 14 amino acids. Trimming cost V 1 base and J 2 bases, with 9 bases left between them.

DNA for the CDR3: TGTGCCAGCTCACCCTGGACTAGCGACAGCACAGATACGCAGTATTTT. Residues: CASSPWTSDSTDTQYF. This rearrangement joins TRBV18 to TRBJ2-3; 9 positions agree with TRBD2. Per the germline V gene, CDR1 is KGHSH and CDR2 is LQKENI. The CDR3 totals 16 residues. V dropped 3 bases and J dropped 0; count of bases not matched to a gene: 4.

Many counts were recorded for this clonotype. DNA of the CDR3: TGTGCCAGCTCAAACAGCGGGAGGGCCGAGTCAGAGTACTTC. As protein: CASSNSGRAESEYF. This rearrangement joins TRBV27 to TRBJ2-7; TRBD2 matches 10 bases. The CDR3 length is 14 residues. Germline CDR1 MNHEY, CDR2 SMNVEV (reference sequence). V lost 8 bases, J lost 11 bases, and 15 bases stayed unmatched.

Of note for this clonotype: A much larger clone lies one base from this, so it may be a read error. The V call is TRBV11-2, the J call TRBJ2-2; possibly TRBD1 for D (6 bases). V lost 5 bases to trimming and J lost 8 bases, with 27 bases between them. CDR3 length equals 18 residues. Germline CDR1 SGHAT, CDR2 FQNNGV. This chain's CDR3 is CASSKHTRWDTLRGELFF. The CDR3 DNA reads TGTGCCAGCAGCAAACATACGCGGTGGGACACCCTACGGGGGGAGCTGTTTTTT.

This clonotype came up many times. This sequence joins TRBV4-2 and TRBJ2-3; D is unclear. Deletions cut 1 base from V and 4 bases from J, with 6 bases between. The V gene's germline CDR1 is LGHNA and CDR2 YNFKEQ. The CDR3 contains 13 residues. In nucleotides, the CDR3 is TGTGCCAGCAGCCAAGTTGGGTCAGATACGCAGTATTTT. This sequence encodes CASSQVGSDTQYF.

This clonotype was recorded many times. The V call is TRBV7-9, the J call TRBJ1-3; D gene ambiguous. The CDR3 consists of 16 residues. Germline values: CDR1 SEHNR, CDR2 FQNEAQ (reference sequence). Trimming removed 4 bases from V and 2 bases from J, with 15 bases in between. CDR3 sequence: CASSSTFLRAGNTIYF. The DNA of the CDR3 is TGTGCCAGCAGCTCTACATTCCTAAGGGCTGGAAACACCATATATTTT. The complete variable domain, with remaining parts taken from reference TRBV7-9 and TRBJ1-3, reads DTGVSQNPRHKITKRGQNVTFRCDPISEHNRLYWYRQTLGQGPEFLTYFQNEAQLEKSRLLSDRFSAERPKGSFSTLEIQRTEQGDSAMYLCASSSTFLRAGNTIYFGEGSWLTVV.

At least ten counts were recorded for this clonotype. The V and J genes are TRBV5-1 and TRBJ1-5; possibly TRBD1 for D (6 bases). Germline V gives CDR1 SGHRS, CDR2 YFSETQ. The ends were cut back, 0 bases at V and 0 bases at J, with 10 bases in the middle. The CDR3 is 16 amino acids. CDR3 nucleotides: TGCGCCAGCAGCTTGGTACCGGGGGCTAGCAATCAGCCCCAGCATTTT. Amino acids: CASSLVPGASNQPQHF. The full variable domain, completed using reference TRBV5-1 and TRBJ1-5, is KAGVTQTPRYLIKTRGQQVTLSCSPISGHRSVSWYQQTPGQGLQFLFEYFSETQRNKGNFPGRFSGRQFSNSRSEMNVSTLELGDSALYLCASSLVPGASNQPQHFGDGTRLSIL.

In this sample, this clonotype turned up many times. The V gene is TRBV12-3 or TRBV12-4, the J gene TRBJ2-3; tentative D call: TRBD2 (5 bases). V lost 6 bases and J lost 6, with 10 bases in between. This CDR3 spans 12 amino acids. CDR3 sequence (DNA): TGTGCCAGCAGACAATCGGGGGATACGCAGTATTTT. Translated: CASRQSGDTQYF.

This clonotype was seen at least ten times. V and J are TRBV5-1 and TRBJ1-2, with D possibly TRBD1 on 5 matching bases. V was clipped by 7 bases and J by 6 bases, with 16 bases between them. CDR1 and CDR2 (germline): SGHRS, YFSETQ. The CDR3 extends over 13 amino acids. CDR3 region: CASEGSGGDGYTF. The CDR3 DNA sequence: TGCGCCAGCGAGGGTTCGGGGGGAGATGGCTACACCTTC.

At least ten counts were recorded for this clonotype. The chain links TRBV20-1 to TRBJ2-7; TRBD1 or TRBD2 may be the D gene (5 bases each). V lost 6 bases and J 2 bases, leaving 11 bases between the germline ends. CDR3 length: 12 residues. From germline, CDR1 is DFQATT and CDR2 SNEGSKA (reference sequence). The DNA of the CDR3 is TGCAGTGCGGGGGACGGCGCCTACGAGCAGTACTTC. Translation: CSAGDGAYEQYF.

This clonotype was picked up many times. J is TRBJ2-3 and V is TRBV18; D perhaps matches TRBD1 (7 bases). The V gene's germline CDR1 is KGHSH and CDR2 LQKENI. The ends were cut back, 3 bases at V and 4 bases at J, with 17 bases in the middle. CDR3 size: 16 residues. CDR3 residues: CASSPGGGLGADTQYF. The CDR3 DNA follows: TGTGCCAGCTCACCCGGAGGGGGCCTAGGGGCAGATACGCAGTATTTT. Variable domain in full (rest from reference TRBV18 and TRBJ2-3): NAGVMQNPRHLVRRRGQEARLRCSPMKGHSHVYWYRQLPEEGLKFMVYLQKENIIDESGMPKERFSAEFPKEGPSILRIQQVVRGDSAAYFCASSPGGGLGADTQYFGPGTRLTVL.

This clonotype was detected ten times or more. V and J are TRBV10-3 and TRBJ2-1, with a tentative D call TRBD2 (5 bases). The CDR3 runs to 11 residues. V was shortened by 2 bases and J by 13 bases, with 9 bases between the two germline ends. The germline V gene has CDR1 ENHRY and CDR2 SYGVKD. The CDR3 is CAISEELVQFF. For the CDR3, the DNA is TGTGCCATCAGTGAGGAACTAGTTCAGTTCTTC.

In its sample, this clonotype ranks as medium-sized. The J gene is TRBJ2-5, the V gene TRBV20-1; no reliable D call. CDR3 length equals 15 residues. V was pared by 0 bases and J by 5 bases, with 16 bases between. Germline V lookup: CDR1 DFQATT, CDR2 SNEGSKA (reference sequence). The CDR3 DNA reads as TGCAGTGCTAGAGATCTCCGGGCCACTGCCGAGACCCAGTACTTC. This gives the protein CSARDLRATAETQYF.

This sequence joins TRBV19 and TRBJ2-5; D might be TRBD2 (6 bases). This CDR3 has 12 amino acids. Germline CDR1 is LNHDA and CDR2 is SQIVND (reference sequence). V lost 10 bases to trimming and J lost 5 bases, with 14 bases between them. CDR3 loop: CAMGRGWETQYF. The CDR3, as DNA: TGTGCCATGGGCCGGGGGTGGGAGACCCAGTACTTC. Drawing the rest from reference TRBV19 and TRBJ2-5, the complete variable domain is DGGITQSPKYLFRKEGQNVTLSCEQNLNHDAMYWYRQDPGQGLRLIYYSQIVNDFQKGDIAEGYSVSREKKESFPLTVTSAQKNPTAFYLCAMGRGWETQYFGPGTRLLVL.

This clonotype was recorded many times. This chain uses TRBV9 with TRBJ2-1, with 8 bases lining up with TRBD1. Germline CDR1 reads SGDLS; CDR2 reads YYNGEE. The CDR3 is made up of 17 amino acids. V shed 3 bases, J shed 0 bases, and the junction held 8 bases outside the gene matches. The CDR3 DNA reads TGTGCCAGCAGCGCCTGGGACAGGCCCAGCTCCTACAATGAGCAGTTCTTC. It is translated as CASSAWDRPSSYNEQFF.

Remarks on this clonotype: A much larger clone differs by one base, so this may be a read error. The chain uses TRBV3-1 and TRBJ2-2, with 7 bases identical to TRBD2. With 2 bases clipped from V and 5 bases from J, the junction kept 8 bases outside the gene matches. CDR1 is LGHDT, CDR2 YNNKEL, per germline (reference sequence). CDR3 size: 16 residues. Here the CDR3 reads CASSQTSWGGTGELFF. The CDR3 bases are TGTGCCAGCAGCCAAACTTCGTGGGGGGGGACCGGGGAGCTGTTTTTT.

This clonotype was counted many times. The V gene is TRBV12-3 or TRBV12-4, the J gene TRBJ1-2; no reliable D call. The length of the CDR3 is 13 residues. V lost 6 bases to trimming and J lost 4 bases, with 12 bases between them. The CDR3 nucleotides are TGTGCCAGCAGCTCCGGCGAGAGCTATGGCTACACCTTC. Amino acids: CASSSGESYGYTF.

This clonotype has more than one count but fewer than ten. This chain joins TRBV6-1 and TRBJ2-2; 8 nucleotides match TRBD1. Germline CDR1 and CDR2: MNHNS and SASEGT. This CDR3 spans 18 amino acids. The junction had 13 bases not matched to a gene; V was cut back by 6 bases and J by 1 base. Here the CDR3 DNA reads TGTGCCAGCAGCACTCATAAGGTCGGGACAGGGAACACCGGGGAGCTGTTTTTT. Encoded protein: CASSTHKVGTGNTGELFF.

This clonotype was seen ten or more times. The J gene is TRBJ1-2, the V gene TRBV6-5; D is uncertain. V gave up 0 bases and J gave up 1 base, with 15 bases separating them. CDR1 and CDR2 from the germline V gene are MNHEY and SVGAGI. This CDR3 region has 17 residues. The CDR3 is CASSYSSPLGDNYGYTF. The CDR3 bases are TGTGCCAGCAGTTACTCTTCCCCTCTCGGGGATAACTATGGCTACACCTTC.

This clonotype came up many times. The rearrangement links TRBV29-1 to TRBJ1-1; D remains unclear. From germline, CDR1 is SQVTM and CDR2 ANQGSEA. V dropped 5 bases and J dropped 3 bases, with 25 bases sitting between them. The CDR3 length is 17 residues. DNA for the CDR3: TGCAGCGTTCGAATAAGGGTGGGAGACCTTGGTGACACTGAAGCTTTCTTT. Residues: CSVRIRVGDLGDTEAFF.

This clonotype was seen repeatedly, ten times or more. The chain employs TRBV12-3 or TRBV12-4 and TRBJ2-2, with 8 bases fitting TRBD1. V shed 6 bases, J shed 4 bases, and the junction held 7 bases outside the gene matches. The CDR3 is 15 residues long. This CDR3 is CASSKTGETTGELFF. CDR3 in DNA: TGTGCCAGCAGCAAGACAGGGGAGACCACCGGGGAGCTGTTTTTT.

The table lists this clonotype with many counts. Since a much larger clone is just one base distant, this may be a read error. J is TRBJ2-5 and V is TRBV5-1, with D hard to call. Germline CDR1 SGHRS, CDR2 YFSETQ. There are 11 residues in the CDR3. Trimming took off 3 bases at V and 3 bases at J, with 3 bases between the two ends. The CDR3 protein is CASSWEETQYF. The CDR3 bases are TGCGCCAGCAGCTGGGAAGAGACCCAGTACTTC.